The clone carrying this T cell receptor beta chain was observed many times. Its specificity is unknown. The V end was cut by 5 bases, the J end by 5 bases, with 21 bases between. This CDR3 comprises 16 residues. Germline values: CDR1 LNHNV, CDR2 YYDKDF (reference sequence). TCRdb itself ran the 5' RACE reads through MiXCR, one entry per CDR3 protein. The data show fewer than 200,000 distinct CDR3 sequences, roughly 18% seen once. The data belong to a study of CD8 T cells in ankylosing spondylitis. Whole-study findings and limits: Blood from ankylosing spondylitis patients appeared to carry a characteristic roughly eight-variant TCR beta motif. Disease-linked clones bore a CD8+ phenotype and were relatively rare in peripheral blood. Earlier authors reported some of these motif variants in reactive arthritis synovial fluid and blood.

This chain joins TRBV15 and TRBJ1-1; D not certain. Specimen: blood, either unsorted or a sorted T cell fraction (not recorded which). This sequence was found in a male donor with ankylosing spondylitis or in good health (not recorded which). This CDR3 reads CATSPRRLPGDTEAFF. CDR3 bases: TGTGCCACCAGCCCAAGAAGGCTTCCGGGCGATACTGAAGCTTTCTTT.